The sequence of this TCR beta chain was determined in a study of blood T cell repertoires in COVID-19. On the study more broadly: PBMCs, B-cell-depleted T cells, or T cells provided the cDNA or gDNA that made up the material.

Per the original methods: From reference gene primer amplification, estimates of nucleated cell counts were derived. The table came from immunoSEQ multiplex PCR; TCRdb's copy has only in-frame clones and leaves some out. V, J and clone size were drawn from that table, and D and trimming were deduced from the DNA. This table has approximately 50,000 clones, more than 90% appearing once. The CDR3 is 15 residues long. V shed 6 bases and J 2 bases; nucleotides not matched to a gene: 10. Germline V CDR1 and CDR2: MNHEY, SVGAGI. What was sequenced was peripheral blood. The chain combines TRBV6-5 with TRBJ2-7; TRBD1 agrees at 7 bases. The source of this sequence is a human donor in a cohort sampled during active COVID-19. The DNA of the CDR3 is TGTGCCAGCAGCTCCTCCGGGACAGCTACCTACGAGCAGTACTTC. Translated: CASSSSGTATYEQYF.